The clone carrying this TCR beta chain came up a few times. The antigen remains unidentified. CDR3 size: 14 residues. Trimming took 6 bases from V and 5 from J; bases not matched to a gene: 7. Germline assignment: CDR1 LNHDA and CDR2 SQIVND (reference sequence). These data originate in a study of T cell repertoires in cytomegalovirus infection. Study background: From public TCR beta signatures came an indication of both CMV infection and matching HLA type. Overall study results and limits: The ex vivo response was dominated by HLA-C-restricted CMV-specific TCR beta clonotypes. Cumulated frequencies of public TCR beta families served to identify carriers of CMV plus the relevant HLA.

Each CDR3 protein gets one entry after TCRdb re-called the reads with MiXCR. The sample records roughly 500,000 distinct CDR3 sequences, 11% being singletons. The V call is TRBV19, the J call TRBJ2-5, with 9 positions matching TRBD2. Sequencing input: PBMCs. This TCR was recovered from a human donor in good health (CMV status not recorded). Some clones in this sample may be carry-over from other donors' samples. CDR3 sequence reads: CASSAGGDIETQYF. In DNA, the CDR3 is TGTGCCAGTAGCGCGGGAGGGGATATTGAGACCCAGTACTTC.